Following are 2 T cell receptor beta chains from one sample sequenced in a study of post-analysis software for immune sequencing data. For these TCRs, the target antigens are not known. cDNA libraries of TCR beta carried unique molecular identifiers. In TCRdb, the PCR reads were re-called with MiXCR into one record per CDR3 protein. The data show approximately 260,000 distinct CDR3 sequences, roughly a third seen once. Study results and caveats: Patients had higher frequencies than controls of four to six TRBV segments, including TRBV5-6, TRBV5-1 and TRBV20-1.

Sequences were obtained from blood. Receptor source: a girl aged 5 to 17 with multiple sclerosis.

This clonotype has only a few counts. The chain employs TRBV29-1 and TRBJ2-7; 9 bases line up with TRBD1. Germline values: CDR1 SQVTM, CDR2 ANQGSEA. CDR3 size: 13 residues. With V trimmed by 4 bases and J by 3 bases, 4 bases remained unmatched. CDR3 DNA: TGCAGCGTTGTAAGGGACAGGGACTACGAGCAGTACTTC. This gives the protein CSVVRDRDYEQYF.

This clonotype appeared many times. V is TRBV2 and J is TRBJ2-1, with 10 bases aligning to TRBD2. V lost 4 bases to trimming and J lost 10 bases; unmatched junction nucleotides: 4. CDR3 length: 13 residues. Germline CDR1 is SNHLY and CDR2 is FYNNEI. Written as DNA, the CDR3 is TGTGCCAGCAGTGGGGGACTAGCGTTGGAGCAGTTCTTC. Translating it yields CASSGGLALEQFF.